This T cell receptor (beta chain) comes out of a study of blood T cells in healthy people across ages. Next came a second PCR, run for about 7 to 11 cycles, which used a sample-barcoded 5' primer along with a J-beta primer mix. TCRdb re-called the 5' RACE reads through MiXCR, storing one row per CDR3 protein. The profile shows about 680,000 distinct CDR3 sequences, around 49% of them singletons. The CDR3 has 15 residues. Germline V gene sequence: CDR1 LNHDA, CDR2 SQIVND (reference sequence). Sample: blood. This chain uses TRBV19 with TRBJ2-1; 10 bases match TRBD2. Matching the DNA end better, TRBJ2-7 makes the J call doubtful. This clonotype originated in a woman aged 55-69 years in good health. In nucleotides, the CDR3 is TGTGCCAGTAGTATCACTAGCGGGACGTACAATGAGCAGTACTTC. It yields the protein CASSITSGTYNEQYF.